The clone carrying this T cell receptor (beta chain) was recorded a few times. Its cognate antigen is unknown. The data originate from a study of regulatory T cells in long-lasting Graves disease. Study-wide results and limits: Possibly, too few samples lowered accuracy.

Researchers made TCR beta libraries by using iRepertoire HTBI primers and running Arm-PCR on CDR3 regions. TCRdb recomputed calls from the multiplex PCR reads with MiXCR, one row per CDR3 protein. Found here are approximately 230,000 distinct CDR3 sequences, approximately 20% of them singletons; the top ten hold roughly 23%. Trimming removed 3 bases from V and 9 bases from J, with 21 bases in between. Germline V gene data show CDR1 as LGHDT and CDR2 as YNNKEL (reference sequence). CDR3 length: 15 amino acids. The sample's time point: newly diagnosed GD, antithyroid drugs for less than 3 months. The TCR library was made from RNA extracted from PBMCs. Graves' disease diagnosis followed American Thyroid Association guidelines.

The TCR was taken from a female donor with Graves disease. V gene TRBV3-1 combines with J gene TRBJ2-7; D may be TRBD2 (6 bases). This material consisted of peripheral blood mononuclear cells (PBMCs), taken at new diagnosis, from a patient treated with antithyroid drugs. The CDR3 nucleotides are TGTGCCAGCAGCCAGGGAGCGGGCGGGGTGTTAGGGCAGTACTTC. This sequence encodes CASSQGAGGVLGQYF.